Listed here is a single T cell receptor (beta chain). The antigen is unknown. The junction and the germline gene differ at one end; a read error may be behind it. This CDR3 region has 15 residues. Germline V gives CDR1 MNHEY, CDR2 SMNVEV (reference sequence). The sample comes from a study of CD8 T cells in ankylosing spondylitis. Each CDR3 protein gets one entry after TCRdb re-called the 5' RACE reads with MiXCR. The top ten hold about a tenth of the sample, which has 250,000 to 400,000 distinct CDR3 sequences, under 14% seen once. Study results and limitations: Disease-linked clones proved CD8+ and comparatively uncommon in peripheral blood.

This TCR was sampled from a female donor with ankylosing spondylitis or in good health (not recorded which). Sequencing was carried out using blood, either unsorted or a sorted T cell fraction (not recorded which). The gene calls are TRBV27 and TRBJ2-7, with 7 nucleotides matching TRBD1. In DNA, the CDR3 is TGTTCCAGCTCCTTCATCGACAGGGCCTCCTACGAGCAGTACTTC. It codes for CSSSFIDRASYEQYF.